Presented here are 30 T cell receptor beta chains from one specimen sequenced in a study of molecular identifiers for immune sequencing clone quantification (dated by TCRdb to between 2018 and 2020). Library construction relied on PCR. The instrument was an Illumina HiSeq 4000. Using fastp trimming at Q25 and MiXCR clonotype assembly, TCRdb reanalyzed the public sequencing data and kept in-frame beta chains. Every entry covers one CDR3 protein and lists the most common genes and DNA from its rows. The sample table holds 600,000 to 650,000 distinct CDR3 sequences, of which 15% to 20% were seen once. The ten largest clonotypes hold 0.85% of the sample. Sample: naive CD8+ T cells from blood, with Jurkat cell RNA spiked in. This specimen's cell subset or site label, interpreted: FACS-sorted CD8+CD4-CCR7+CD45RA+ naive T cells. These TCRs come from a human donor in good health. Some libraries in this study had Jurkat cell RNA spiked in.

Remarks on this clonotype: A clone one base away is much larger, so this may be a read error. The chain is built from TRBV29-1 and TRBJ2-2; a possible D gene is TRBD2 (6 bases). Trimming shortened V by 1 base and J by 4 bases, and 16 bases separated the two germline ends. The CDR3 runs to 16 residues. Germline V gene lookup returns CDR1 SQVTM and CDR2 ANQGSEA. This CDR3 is CSVEVSTRGGTGELFF. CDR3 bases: TGCAGCGTTGAAGTCTCGACAAGGGGAGGCACCGGGGAGCTGTTTTTT.

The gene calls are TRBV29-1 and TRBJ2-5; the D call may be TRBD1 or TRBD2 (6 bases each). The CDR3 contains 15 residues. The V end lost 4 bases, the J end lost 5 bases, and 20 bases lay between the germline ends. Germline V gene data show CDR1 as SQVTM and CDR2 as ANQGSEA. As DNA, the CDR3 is TGCAGCGTTGGGGGGGCTAGGCAACAGCGGGAGACCCAGTACTTC. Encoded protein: CSVGGARQQRETQYF.

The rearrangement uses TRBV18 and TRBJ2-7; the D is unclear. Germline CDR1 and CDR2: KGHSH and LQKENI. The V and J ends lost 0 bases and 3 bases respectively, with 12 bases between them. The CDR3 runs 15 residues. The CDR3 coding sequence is TGTGCCAGCTCACCACCGAGTCGGATCCTCTACGAGCAGTACTTC. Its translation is CASSPPSRILYEQYF.

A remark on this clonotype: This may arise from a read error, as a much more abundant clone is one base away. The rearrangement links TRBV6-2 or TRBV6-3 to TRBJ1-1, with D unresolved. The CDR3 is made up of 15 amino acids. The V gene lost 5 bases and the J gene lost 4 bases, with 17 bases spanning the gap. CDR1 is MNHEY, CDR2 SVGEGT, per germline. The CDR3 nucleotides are TGTGCCAGCAGTCACCATAGGGATGCCCCCACTGAAGCTTTCTTT. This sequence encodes CASSHHRDAPTEAFF.

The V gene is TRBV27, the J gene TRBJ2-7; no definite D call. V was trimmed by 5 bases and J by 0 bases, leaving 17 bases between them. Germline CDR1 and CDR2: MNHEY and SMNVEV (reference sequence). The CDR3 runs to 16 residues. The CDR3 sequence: CASSITTATLSYEQYF. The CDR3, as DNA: TGTGCCAGCAGTATAACTACGGCTACCCTCTCCTACGAGCAGTACTTC.

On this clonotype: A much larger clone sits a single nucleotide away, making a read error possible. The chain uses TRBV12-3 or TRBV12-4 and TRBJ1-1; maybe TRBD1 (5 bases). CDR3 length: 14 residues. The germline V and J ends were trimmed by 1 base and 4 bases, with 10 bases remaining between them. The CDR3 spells CASSLVGDSTEAFF. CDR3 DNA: TGTGCCAGCAGTTTAGTGGGGGATAGCACTGAAGCTTTCTTT.

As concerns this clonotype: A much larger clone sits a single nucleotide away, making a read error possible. In DNA, the CDR3 is TGTGCCAGCAGTCCCGCGGGGACAGATTTTAATAGCAATCAGCCCCAGCATTTT. Amino acids: CASSPAGTDFNSNQPQHF. J is TRBJ1-5 and V is TRBV6-6; 7 bases agree with TRBD1. V gave up 5 bases and J gave up 0 bases; unmatched junction bases: 13. The CDR3 consists of 18 residues. Germline V gives CDR1 MNHNY, CDR2 SVGAGI (reference sequence).

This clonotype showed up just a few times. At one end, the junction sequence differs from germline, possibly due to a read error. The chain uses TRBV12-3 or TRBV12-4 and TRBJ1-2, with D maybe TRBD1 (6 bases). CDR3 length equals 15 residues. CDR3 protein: CASSPLPGDNYGNTF. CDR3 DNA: TGTGCCAGCAGCCCGTTGCCAGGGGATAACTATGGCAACACCTTC.

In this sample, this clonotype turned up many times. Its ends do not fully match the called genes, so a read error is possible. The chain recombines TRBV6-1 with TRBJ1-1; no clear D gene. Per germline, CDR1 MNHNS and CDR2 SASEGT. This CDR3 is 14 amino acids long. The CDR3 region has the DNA TGTGCCAGCAGAGAAGGGTCAGAGAACACTGAAGCTTTCTTT. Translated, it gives CASREGSENTEAFF.

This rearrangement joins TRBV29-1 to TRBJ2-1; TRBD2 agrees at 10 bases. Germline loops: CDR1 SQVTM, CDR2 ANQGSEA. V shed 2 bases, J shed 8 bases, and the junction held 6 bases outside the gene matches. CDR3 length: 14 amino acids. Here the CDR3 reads CSVESGRAYDEQFF. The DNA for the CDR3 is TGCAGCGTTGAAAGCGGGAGGGCCTATGATGAGCAGTTCTTC.

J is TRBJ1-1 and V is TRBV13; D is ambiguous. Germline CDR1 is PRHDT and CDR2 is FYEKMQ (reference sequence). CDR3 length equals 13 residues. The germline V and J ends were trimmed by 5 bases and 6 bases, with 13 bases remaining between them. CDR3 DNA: TGTGCCAGCAGCCCTCCCCGTTCCCCTGAAGCTTTCTTT. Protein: CASSPPRSPEAFF. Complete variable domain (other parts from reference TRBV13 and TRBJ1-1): AAGVIQSPRHLIKEKRETATLKCYPIPRHDTVYWYQQGPGQDPQFLISFYEKMQSDKGSIPDRFSAQQFSDYHSELNMSSLELGDSALYFCASSPPRSPEAFFGQGTRLTVV.

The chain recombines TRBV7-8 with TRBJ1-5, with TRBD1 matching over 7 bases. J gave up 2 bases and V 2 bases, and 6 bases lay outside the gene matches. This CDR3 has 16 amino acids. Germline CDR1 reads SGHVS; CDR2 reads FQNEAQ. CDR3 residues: CASSLWGRGGNQPQHF. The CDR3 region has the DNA TGTGCCAGCAGCTTATGGGGCAGGGGGGGCAATCAGCCCCAGCATTTT.

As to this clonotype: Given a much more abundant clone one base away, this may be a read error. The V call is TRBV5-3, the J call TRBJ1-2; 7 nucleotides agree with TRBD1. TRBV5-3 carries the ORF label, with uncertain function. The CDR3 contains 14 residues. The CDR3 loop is CASSLGEGAYGYTF. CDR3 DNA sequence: TGTGCCAGCAGCTTGGGGGAGGGGGCCTATGGCTACACCTTC.

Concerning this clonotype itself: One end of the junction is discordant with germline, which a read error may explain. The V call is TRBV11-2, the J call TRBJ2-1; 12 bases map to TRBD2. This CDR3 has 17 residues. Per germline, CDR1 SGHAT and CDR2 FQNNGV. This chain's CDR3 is CASSPTLAGGLYNEQSF. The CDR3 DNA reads TGTGCCAGCAGCCCAACACTAGCGGGGGGCCTCTACAATGAGCAGTCCTTC.

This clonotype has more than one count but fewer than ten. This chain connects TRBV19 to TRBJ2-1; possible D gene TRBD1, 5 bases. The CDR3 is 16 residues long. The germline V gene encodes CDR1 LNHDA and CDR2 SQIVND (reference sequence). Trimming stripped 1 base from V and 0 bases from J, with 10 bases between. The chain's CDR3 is CASSIGGGSSYNEQFF. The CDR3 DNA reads TGTGCCAGTAGTATAGGGGGCGGAAGCTCCTACAATGAGCAGTTCTTC.

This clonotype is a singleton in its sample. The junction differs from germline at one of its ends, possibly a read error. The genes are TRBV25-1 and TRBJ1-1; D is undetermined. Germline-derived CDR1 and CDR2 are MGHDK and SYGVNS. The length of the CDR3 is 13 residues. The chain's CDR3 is CVSSVGLSTEAFF. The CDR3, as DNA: TGTGTCAGCAGTGTTGGGTTGAGCACTGAAGCTTTCTTT.

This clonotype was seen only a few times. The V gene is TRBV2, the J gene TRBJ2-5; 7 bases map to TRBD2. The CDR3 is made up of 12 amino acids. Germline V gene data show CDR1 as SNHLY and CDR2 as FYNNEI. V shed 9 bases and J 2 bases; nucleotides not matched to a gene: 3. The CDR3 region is CASAGVQETQYF. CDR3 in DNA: TGTGCCAGTGCGGGGGTTCAAGAGACCCAGTACTTC. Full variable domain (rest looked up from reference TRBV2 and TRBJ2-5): EPEVTQTPSHQVTQMGQEVILRCVPISNHLYFYWYRQILGQKVEFLVSFYNNEISEKSEIFDDQFSVERPDGSNFTLKIRSTKLEDSAMYFCASAGVQETQYFGPGTRLLVL.

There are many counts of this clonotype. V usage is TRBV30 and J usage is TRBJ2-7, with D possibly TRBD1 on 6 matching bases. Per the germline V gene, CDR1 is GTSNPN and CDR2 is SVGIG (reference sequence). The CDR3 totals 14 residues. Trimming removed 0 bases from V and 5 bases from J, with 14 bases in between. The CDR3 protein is CAWSVGIRGNEQYF. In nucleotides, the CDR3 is TGTGCCTGGAGTGTAGGAATCAGGGGCAACGAGCAGTACTTC.

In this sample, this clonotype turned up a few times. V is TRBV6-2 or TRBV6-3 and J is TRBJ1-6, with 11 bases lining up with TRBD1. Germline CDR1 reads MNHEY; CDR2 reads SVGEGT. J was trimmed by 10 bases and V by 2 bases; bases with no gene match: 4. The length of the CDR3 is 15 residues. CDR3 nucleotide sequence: TGTGCCAGCAGTTACGCCGGGACAGGGGGATCACCCCTCCACTTT. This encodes CASSYAGTGGSPLHF.

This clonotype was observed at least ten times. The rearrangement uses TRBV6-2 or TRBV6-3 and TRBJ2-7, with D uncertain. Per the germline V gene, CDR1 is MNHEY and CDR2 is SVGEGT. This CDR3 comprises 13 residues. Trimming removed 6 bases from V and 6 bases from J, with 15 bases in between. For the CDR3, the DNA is TGTGCCAGCAGCTCCCTTCCAACTCCCGAGCAGTACTTC. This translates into CASSSLPTPEQYF.

DNA of the CDR3: TGTGCCAGCATCGACAGGCCCTTGGCGGGCACCGAAGCTTTCTTT. As protein: CASIDRPLAGTEAFF. The chain joins TRBV5-4 to TRBJ1-1; D might be TRBD1 (6 bases). The CDR3 sequence is 15 residues long. The germline V gene encodes CDR1 SGHNT and CDR2 YYREEE (reference sequence). Trimming removed 6 bases from V and 8 bases from J, with 23 bases in between. The variable domain in full, completed from reference TRBV5-4 and TRBJ1-1, reads ETGVTQSPTHLIKTRGQQVTLRCSSQSGHNTVSWYQQALGQGPQFIFQYYREEENGRGNFPPRFSGLQFPNYSSELNVNALELDDSALYLCASIDRPLAGTEAFFGQGTRLTVV.

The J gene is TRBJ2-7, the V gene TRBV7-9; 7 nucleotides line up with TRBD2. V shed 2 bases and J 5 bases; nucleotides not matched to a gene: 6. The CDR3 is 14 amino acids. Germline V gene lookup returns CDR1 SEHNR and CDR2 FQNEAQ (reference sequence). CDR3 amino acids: CASSLTTSGNEQYF. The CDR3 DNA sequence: TGTGCCAGCAGCTTAACGACAAGCGGGAACGAGCAGTACTTC.

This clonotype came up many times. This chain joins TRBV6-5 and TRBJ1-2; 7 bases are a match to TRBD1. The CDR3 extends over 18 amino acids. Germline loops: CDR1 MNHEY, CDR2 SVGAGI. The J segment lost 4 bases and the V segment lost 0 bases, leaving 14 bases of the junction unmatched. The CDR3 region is CASSYSTGGGLYSYGYTF. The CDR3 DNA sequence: TGTGCCAGCAGTTACTCGACGGGAGGGGGCCTATATAGCTATGGCTACACCTTC.

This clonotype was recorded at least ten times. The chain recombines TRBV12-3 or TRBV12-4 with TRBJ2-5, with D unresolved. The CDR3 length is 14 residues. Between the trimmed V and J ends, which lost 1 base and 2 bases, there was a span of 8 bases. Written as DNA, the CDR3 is TGTGCCAGCAGTTTAGGACTTCGGCAAGAGACCCAGTACTTC. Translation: CASSLGLRQETQYF.

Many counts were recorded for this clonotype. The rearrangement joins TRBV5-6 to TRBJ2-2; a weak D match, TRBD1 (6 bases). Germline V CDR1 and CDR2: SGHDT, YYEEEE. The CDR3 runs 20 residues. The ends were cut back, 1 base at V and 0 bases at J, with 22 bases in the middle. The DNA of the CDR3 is TGTGCCAGCAGCTTGTCGCTAGGGGACATCAAATGGCCGAACACCGGGGAGCTGTTTTTT. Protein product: CASSLSLGDIKWPNTGELFF. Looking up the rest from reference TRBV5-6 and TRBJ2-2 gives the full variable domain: DAGVTQSPTHLIKTRGQQVTLRCSPKSGHDTVSWYQQALGQGPQFIFQYYEEEERQRGNFPDRFSGHQFPNYSSELNVNALLLGDSALYLCASSLSLGDIKWPNTGELFFGEGSRLTVL.

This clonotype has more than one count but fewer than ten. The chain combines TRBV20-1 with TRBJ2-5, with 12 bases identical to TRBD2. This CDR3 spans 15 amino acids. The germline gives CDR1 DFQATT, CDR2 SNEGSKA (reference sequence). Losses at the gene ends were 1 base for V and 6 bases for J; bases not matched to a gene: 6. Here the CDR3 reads CSARGLAGVMQTQYF. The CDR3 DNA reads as TGCAGTGCTAGAGGACTAGCGGGAGTCATGCAGACCCAGTACTTC.

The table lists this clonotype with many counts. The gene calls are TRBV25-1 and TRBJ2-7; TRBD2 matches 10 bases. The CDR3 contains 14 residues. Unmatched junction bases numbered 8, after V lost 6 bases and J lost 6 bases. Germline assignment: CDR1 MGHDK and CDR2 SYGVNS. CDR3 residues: CASSPAGGSREQYF. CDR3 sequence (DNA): TGTGCCAGCAGCCCAGCGGGGGGGTCCCGCGAGCAGTACTTC.

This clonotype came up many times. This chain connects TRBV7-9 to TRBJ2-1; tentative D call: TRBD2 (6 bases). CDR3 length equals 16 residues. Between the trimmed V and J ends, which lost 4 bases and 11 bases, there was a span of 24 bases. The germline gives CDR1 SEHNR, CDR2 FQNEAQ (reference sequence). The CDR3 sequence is CASSSSSATPTMKQFF. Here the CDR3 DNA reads TGTGCCAGCAGCTCCTCTAGCGCTACACCTACAATGAAGCAGTTCTTC.

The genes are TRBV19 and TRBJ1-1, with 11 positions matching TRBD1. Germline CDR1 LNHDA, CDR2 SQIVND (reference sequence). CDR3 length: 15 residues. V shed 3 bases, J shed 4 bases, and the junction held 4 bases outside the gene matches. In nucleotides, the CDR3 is TGTGCCAGTAGTATGGGGGACAGGGGGATCACTGAAGCTTTCTTT. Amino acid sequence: CASSMGDRGITEAFF. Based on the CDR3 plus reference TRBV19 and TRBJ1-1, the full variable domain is DGGITQSPKYLFRKEGQNVTLSCEQNLNHDAMYWYRQDPGQGLRLIYYSQIVNDFQKGDIAEGYSVSREKKESFPLTVTSAQKNPTAFYLCASSMGDRGITEAFFGQGTRLTVV.

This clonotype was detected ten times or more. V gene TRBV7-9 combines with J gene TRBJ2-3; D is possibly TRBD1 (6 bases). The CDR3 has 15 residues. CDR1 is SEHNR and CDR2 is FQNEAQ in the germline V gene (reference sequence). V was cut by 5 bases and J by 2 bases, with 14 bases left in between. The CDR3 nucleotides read TGTGCCAGCAGCATCCAGACAGGACCCACAGATACGCAGTATTTT. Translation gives CASSIQTGPTDTQYF.